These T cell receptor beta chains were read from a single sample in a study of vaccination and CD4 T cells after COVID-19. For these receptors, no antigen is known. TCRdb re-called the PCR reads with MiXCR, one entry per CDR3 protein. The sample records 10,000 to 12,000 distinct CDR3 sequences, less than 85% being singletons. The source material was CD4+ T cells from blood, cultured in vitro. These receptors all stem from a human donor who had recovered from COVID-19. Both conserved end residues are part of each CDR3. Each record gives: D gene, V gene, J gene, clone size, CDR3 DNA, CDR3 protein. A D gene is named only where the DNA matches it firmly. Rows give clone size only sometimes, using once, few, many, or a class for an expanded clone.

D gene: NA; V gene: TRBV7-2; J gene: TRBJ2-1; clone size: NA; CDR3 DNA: TGTGCCAGCAGCGGTAGCCCGGAAACTTACAATGAGCAGTTCTTC; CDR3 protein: CASSGSPETYNEQFF
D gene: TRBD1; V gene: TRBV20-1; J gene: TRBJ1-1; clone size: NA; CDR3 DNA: TGCAGTGCTAGAGGGGACAGGGACACTGAAGCTTTCTTT; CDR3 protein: CSARGDRDTEAFF
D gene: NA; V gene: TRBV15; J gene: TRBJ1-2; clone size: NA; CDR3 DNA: TGTGCCACCAGCACCCGAAGTGAAGGAGCTAACTATGGCTACACCTTC; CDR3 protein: CATSTRSEGANYGYTF
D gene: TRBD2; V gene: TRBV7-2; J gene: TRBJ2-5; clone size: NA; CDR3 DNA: TGTGCCAGCAGCGTGGGGTCAGCGGGAGTTGAGACCCAGTACTTC; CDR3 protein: CASSVGSAGVETQYF
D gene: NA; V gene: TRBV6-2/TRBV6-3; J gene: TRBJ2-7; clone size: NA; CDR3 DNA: TGTGCCAGCAGTTATCTTAGCTCCTACGAGCAGTACTTC; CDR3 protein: CASSYLSSYEQYF
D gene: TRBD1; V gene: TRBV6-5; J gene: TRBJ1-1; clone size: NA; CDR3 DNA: TGTGCCAGCAGGTACAGGGGGCTCACTGAAGCTTTCTTT; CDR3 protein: CASRYRGLTEAFF
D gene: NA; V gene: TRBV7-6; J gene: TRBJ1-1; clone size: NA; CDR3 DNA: TGTGCCAGCAGCTTAGCCCGGGGGGTGAACACTGAAGCTTTCTTT; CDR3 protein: CASSLARGVNTEAFF
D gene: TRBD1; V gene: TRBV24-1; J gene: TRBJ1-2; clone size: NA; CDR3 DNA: TGTGCCACCAGTGAGTGGACAGGGTCTAACTATGGCTACACCTTC; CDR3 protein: CATSEWTGSNYGYTF
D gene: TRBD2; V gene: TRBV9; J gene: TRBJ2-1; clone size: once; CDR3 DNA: TGTGCCAGCAGCGGCGGACTAGCCTGGAATGAGCAGTTCTTC; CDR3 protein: CASSGGLAWNEQFF
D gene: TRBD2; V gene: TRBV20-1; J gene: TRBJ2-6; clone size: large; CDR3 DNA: TGCAGTGCTAGAGTTTACAGAGCGGGAGCGTCCTCTGGGGCCAACGTCCTGACTTTC; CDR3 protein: CSARVYRAGASSGANVLTF
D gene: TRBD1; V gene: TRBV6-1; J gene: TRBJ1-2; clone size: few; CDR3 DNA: TGTGCCAGCAGTGGACGGGACAGACTTAACTATGGCTACACCTTC; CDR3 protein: CASSGRDRLNYGYTF
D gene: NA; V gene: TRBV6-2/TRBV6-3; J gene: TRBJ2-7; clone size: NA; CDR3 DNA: TGTGCCAGCAGTTACTCTGGCCGCCCGTGGGAGCAGTACTTC; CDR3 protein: CASSYSGRPWEQYF
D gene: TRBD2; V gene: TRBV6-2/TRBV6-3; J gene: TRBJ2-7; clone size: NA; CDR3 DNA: TGTGCCAGCAGGTCTAGCGGGGCCTACGAGCAGTACTTC; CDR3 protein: CASRSSGAYEQYF
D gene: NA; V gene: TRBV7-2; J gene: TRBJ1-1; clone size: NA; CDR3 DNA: TGTGCCAGCAGCTTACAGGGAAGGACTGAAGCTTTCTTT; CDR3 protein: CASSLQGRTEAFF
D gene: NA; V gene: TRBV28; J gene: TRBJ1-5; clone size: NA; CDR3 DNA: TGTGCCGGTGCTGGCCCCTCGGGGAAGCAGAGCTGGCCCCAGCATTTT; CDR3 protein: CAGAGPSGKQSWPQHF
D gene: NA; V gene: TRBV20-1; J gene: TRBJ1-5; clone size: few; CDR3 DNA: TGCAGTGCTACTCTATCACCCGAGGCATATCAGCCCCAGCATTTT; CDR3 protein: CSATLSPEAYQPQHF
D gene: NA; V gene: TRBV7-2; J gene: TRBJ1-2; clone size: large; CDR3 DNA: TGTGCCAGCAGAAATTACTTCGGAGGAGGTTCTGGTGGGGCTGGCTACACCTTC; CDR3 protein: CASRNYFGGGSGGAGYTF
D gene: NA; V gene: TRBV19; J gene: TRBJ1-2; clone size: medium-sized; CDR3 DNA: TGTGCCAGTAGTCTTTACGGGGGGATAGAAGATGGCTACACCTTC; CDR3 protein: CASSLYGGIEDGYTF
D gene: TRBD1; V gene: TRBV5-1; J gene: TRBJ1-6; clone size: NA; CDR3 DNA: TGCGCCAGCAGCGTGGGACAGGGAGGCTCACCCCTCCACTTT; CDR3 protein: CASSVGQGGSPLHF
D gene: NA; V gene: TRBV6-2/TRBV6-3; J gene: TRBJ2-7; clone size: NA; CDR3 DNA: TGTGCCAGCACACGGCCGGACAGATACGAGCAGTACTTC; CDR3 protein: CASTRPDRYEQYF
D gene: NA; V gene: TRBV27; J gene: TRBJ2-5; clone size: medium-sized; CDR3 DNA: TGTGCCAGCAGTTCCTGGGGCCCACAAGAGACCCAGTACTTC; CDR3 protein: CASSSWGPQETQYF
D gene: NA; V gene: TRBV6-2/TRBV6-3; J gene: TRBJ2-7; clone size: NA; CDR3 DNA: TGTGCCAGCAGTTACTTTTCACCCTTAAACTCCTACGAGCAGTACTTC; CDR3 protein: CASSYFSPLNSYEQYF
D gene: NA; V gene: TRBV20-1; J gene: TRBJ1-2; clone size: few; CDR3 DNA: TGCAGTGCGGAGCGTCGGAGGTATGGCTACACCTTC; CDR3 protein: CSAERRRYGYTF
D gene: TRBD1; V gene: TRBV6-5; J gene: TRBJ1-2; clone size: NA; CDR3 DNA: TGTGCCAGCAGTTACTCTGGGACAGGAGCTAGCTACACCTTC; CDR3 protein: CASSYSGTGASYTF
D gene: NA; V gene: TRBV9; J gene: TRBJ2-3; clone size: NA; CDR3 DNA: TGTGCCAGCAGCGCCAATGGCCCCGGGAAAAGTAACACAGATACGCAGTATTTT; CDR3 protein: CASSANGPGKSNTDTQYF
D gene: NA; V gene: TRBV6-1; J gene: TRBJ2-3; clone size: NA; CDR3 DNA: TGTGCCAGCAGGAGAGATTTCACAGATACGCAGTATTTT; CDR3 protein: CASRRDFTDTQYF
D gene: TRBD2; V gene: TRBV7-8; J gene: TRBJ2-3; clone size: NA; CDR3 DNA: TGTGCCAGCAGACACACCGGGACTAGGGGGGCAGATACGCAGTATTTT; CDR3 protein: CASRHTGTRGADTQYF
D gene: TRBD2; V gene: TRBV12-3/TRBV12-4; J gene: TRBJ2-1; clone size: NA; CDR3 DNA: TGTGCCAGCAGTTCCTGGACTAGCGGGACCTACAATGAGCAGTTCTTC; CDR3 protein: CASSSWTSGTYNEQFF
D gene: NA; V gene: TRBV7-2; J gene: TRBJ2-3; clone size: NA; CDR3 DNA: TGTGCCAGCAGCCCCAGCCGAGATACGCAGTATTTT; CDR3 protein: CASSPSRDTQYF
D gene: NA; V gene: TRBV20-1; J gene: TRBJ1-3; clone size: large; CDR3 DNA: TGCAGTGCTATCGCCGGGACAACCGGCTTTGGAAACACCATATATTTT; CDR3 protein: CSAIAGTTGFGNTIYF
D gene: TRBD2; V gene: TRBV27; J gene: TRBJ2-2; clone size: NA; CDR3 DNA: TGTGCCAGCAACCGCGGGAGCTACACCGGGGAGCTGTTTTTT; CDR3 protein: CASNRGSYTGELFF